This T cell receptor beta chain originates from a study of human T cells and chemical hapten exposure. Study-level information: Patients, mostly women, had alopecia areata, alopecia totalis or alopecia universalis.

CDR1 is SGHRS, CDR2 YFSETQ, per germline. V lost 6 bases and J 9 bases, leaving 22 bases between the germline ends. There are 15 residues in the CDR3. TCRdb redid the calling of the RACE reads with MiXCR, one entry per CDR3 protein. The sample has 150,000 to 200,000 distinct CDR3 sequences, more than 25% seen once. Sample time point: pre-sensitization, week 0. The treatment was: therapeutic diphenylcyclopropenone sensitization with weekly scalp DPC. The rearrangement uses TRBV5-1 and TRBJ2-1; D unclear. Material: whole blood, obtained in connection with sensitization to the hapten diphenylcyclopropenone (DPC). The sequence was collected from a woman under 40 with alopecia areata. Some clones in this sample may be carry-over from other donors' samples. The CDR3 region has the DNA TGCGCCAGCATCGAAGGAGTTAGCAGTGTTGGTGAGCAGTTCTTC. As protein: CASIEGVSSVGEQFF.